A single sample gave rise to the 21 T cell receptor beta chains below, sequenced in a study of T cell changes during pregnancy in multiple sclerosis. Libraries were prepared by immunoSEQ multiplex PCR; TCRdb keeps only in-frame clonotypes and omits some of them. Among about 100,000 clones, 91% were seen once, and the ten largest hold around 3.5%. The material sequenced was peripheral blood, taken after pregnancy. These receptors all come from a female donor with multiple sclerosis, enrolled in a pregnancy study.

The rearrangement uses TRBV10-3 and TRBJ1-1; D may be TRBD1 (6 bases). V lost 6 bases and J lost 5, with 13 bases in between. The CDR3 is made up of 13 amino acids. Germline V lookup: CDR1 ENHRY, CDR2 SYGVKD. The CDR3 here is CAIRPNQGTEAFF. The DNA of the CDR3 is TGTGCCATCAGGCCAAATCAGGGGACTGAAGCTTTCTTT.

The rearrangement links TRBV4-1 to TRBJ2-7; TRBD2 agrees at 7 bases. The germline gives CDR1 MGHRA, CDR2 YSYEKL. V shed 1 base and J 2 bases; nucleotides not matched to a gene: 5. The CDR3 runs to 15 residues. The CDR3 here is CASSQAVGGAYEQYF. CDR3 coding DNA: TGCGCCAGCAGCCAAGCAGTGGGGGGGGCCTACGAGCAGTACTTC.

The chain combines TRBV5-1 with TRBJ2-5, with D hard to call. Germline V gene lookup returns CDR1 SGHRS and CDR2 YFSETQ. The CDR3 consists of 12 residues. V lost 0 bases to trimming and J lost 5 bases, with 5 bases between them. The CDR3 protein is CASSLGSETQYF. The CDR3 nucleotides read TGCGCCAGCAGCTTGGGTTCGGAGACCCAGTACTTC.

The CDR3 bases are TGTGCCAGCAGCGTAACCTTCTTTTGGAGTTCAACTGAAGCTTTCTTT. As protein: CASSVTFFWSSTEAFF. J is TRBJ1-1 and V is TRBV12-1. TRBV12-1 is a known pseudogene. The CDR3 totals 16 residues.

This rearrangement joins TRBV5-1 to TRBJ2-7, with D unresolved. The CDR3 spans 13 residues. V gave up 3 bases and J gave up 6 bases, with 13 bases separating them. In germline, CDR1 is SGHRS, CDR2 YFSETQ. The CDR3 sequence: CASSWAGSGEQYF. CDR3 nucleotide sequence: TGCGCCAGCAGCTGGGCTGGGTCCGGCGAGCAGTACTTC.

The chain couples TRBV19 to TRBJ2-5; 7 nucleotides align to TRBD1. The junction had 3 bases not matched to a gene; V was cut back by 1 base and J by 1 base. Germline V CDR1 and CDR2: LNHDA, SQIVND (reference sequence). The CDR3 runs to 15 residues. The CDR3 region has the DNA TGTGCCAGTAGTATAGGGGGGACAGCCCAAGAGACCCAGTACTTC. Translated, it gives CASSIGGTAQETQYF. Full variable domain (remainder filled in from reference TRBV19 and TRBJ2-5): DGGITQSPKYLFRKEGQNVTLSCEQNLNHDAMYWYRQDPGQGLRLIYYSQIVNDFQKGDIAEGYSVSREKKESFPLTVTSAQKNPTAFYLCASSIGGTAQETQYFGPGTRLLVL.

The V gene is TRBV6-5, the J gene TRBJ2-7; 9 positions match TRBD2. Germline CDR1 reads MNHEY; CDR2 reads SVGAGI. The CDR3 spans 14 residues. Trimming at V came to 7 bases and at J to 6 bases, leaving 10 bases not matched to a gene. The CDR3 coding sequence is TGTGCCAGCAATCGCGGGGGGGCCGGATCCGAGCAGTACTTC. Translated: CASNRGGAGSEQYF.

The rearrangement links TRBV4-2 to TRBJ1-5, with unresolved D. The CDR3 is 17 residues long. CDR1 and CDR2 (germline): LGHNA, YNFKEQ. The ends were cut back, 2 bases at V and 0 bases at J, with 14 bases in the middle. CDR3 coding DNA: TGTGCCAGCAGCCAAACCGCTTTGGCCAATAGCAATCAGCCCCAGCATTTT. Encoded protein: CASSQTALANSNQPQHF.

The chain links TRBV7-2 to TRBJ2-1, with a weak D call TRBD1 (5 bases). Trimming took off 6 bases at V and 9 bases at J, with 12 bases between the two ends. Germline V lookup: CDR1 SGHTA, CDR2 FQGNSA. The CDR3 is made up of 12 amino acids. The CDR3 is CASRKDILEQFF. The CDR3 nucleotides are TGTGCCAGCAGAAAGGACATTCTTGAGCAGTTCTTC.

The chain couples TRBV15 to TRBJ1-4; the match to TRBD1 covers 7 bases. With 3 bases clipped from V and 3 bases from J, the junction kept 1 base outside the gene matches. This CDR3 has 14 residues. Germline V gives CDR1 LNHNV, CDR2 YYDKDF (reference sequence). Here the CDR3 DNA reads TGTGCCACCAGCAGGGACAGGTCTAATGAAAAACTGTTTTTT. Translation gives CATSRDRSNEKLFF. Combining the CDR3 with reference TRBV15 and TRBJ1-4 gives the whole variable domain DAMVIQNPRYQVTQFGKPVTLSCSQTLNHNVMYWYQQKSSQAPKLLFHYYDKDFNNEADTPDNFQSRRPNTSFCFLDIRSPGLGDTAMYLCATSRDRSNEKLFFGSGTQLSVL.

This clone has a single count. The rearrangement uses TRBV11-3 and TRBJ2-7; a weak D match, TRBD1 (5 bases). Per the germline V gene, CDR1 is SGHNT and CDR2 is YENEEA. Trimming stripped 2 bases from V and 4 bases from J, with 9 bases between. CDR3 length: 13 amino acids. CDR3 sequence reads: CASSLLAGYEQYF. The CDR3 nucleotides are TGTGCCAGCAGCTTACTGGCAGGGTACGAGCAGTACTTC.

The chain links TRBV29-1 to TRBJ1-1; D gene ambiguous. V was clipped by 4 bases and J by 4 bases, with 7 bases between them. The germline CDR1 and CDR2 sequences are SQVTM and ANQGSEA. The CDR3 runs to 11 residues. CDR3 protein: CSVVPGTEAFF. The CDR3 bases are TGCAGCGTTGTACCGGGCACTGAAGCTTTCTTT.

This clone was detected once. The V and J genes are TRBV11-2 and TRBJ2-2; D is perhaps TRBD2 (7 bases). There are 16 residues in the CDR3. V gave up 0 bases and J gave up 5 bases, with 13 bases separating them. Germline CDR1 is SGHAT and CDR2 is FQNNGV. This CDR3 is CASSLEFRGGTGELFF. CDR3 nucleotide sequence: TGTGCCAGCAGCTTAGAATTTAGGGGGGGGACCGGGGAGCTGTTTTTT.

The rearrangement uses TRBV6-6 and TRBJ2-1; perhaps TRBD2 as D (6 bases). Germline assignment: CDR1 MNHNY and CDR2 SVGAGI (reference sequence). The germline V and J ends were trimmed by 4 bases and 7 bases, with 14 bases remaining between them. CDR3 length equals 14 residues. The CDR3 reads CASSSLGGWNEQFF. Written as DNA, the CDR3 is TGTGCCAGCAGTTCCCTCGGAGGGTGGAATGAGCAGTTCTTC.

This chain links TRBV6-1 with TRBJ2-7, with TRBD1 matching over 8 bases. V trimming: 10 bases; J trimming: 3 bases; junction bases outside the gene matches: 14. Germline V gene data show CDR1 as MNHNS and CDR2 as SASEGT. This CDR3 has 15 residues. The CDR3 protein is CATWTGIGTHYEQYF. The CDR3 DNA reads as TGTGCCACCTGGACAGGGATCGGGACCCACTACGAGCAGTACTTC.

The chain combines TRBV7-8 with TRBJ1-3; 11 bases map to TRBD1. The trim removed 5 bases at V and 8 bases at J, leaving 5 bases unmatched. Germline CDR1 is SGHVS and CDR2 is FQNEAQ. The CDR3 extends over 14 amino acids. CDR3 in amino acids: CASSLWDRGDTIYF. The CDR3 bases are TGTGCCAGCAGCCTGTGGGACAGGGGGGACACCATATATTTT.

The rearrangement links TRBV6-1 to TRBJ2-7; unclear D gene. CDR1 MNHNS and CDR2 SASEGT come from the germline V gene. The CDR3 is made up of 9 amino acids. This CDR3 is CAHGYEQYF. In DNA form, the CDR3 reads TGTGCTCACGGCTACGAGCAGTACTTC.

The rearrangement joins TRBV14 to TRBJ1-3; D is perhaps TRBD1 (5 bases). Looked up from germline, CDR1 is SGHDN and CDR2 is FVKESK. The V and J ends lost 1 base and 4 bases respectively, with 11 bases between them. The CDR3 is 15 amino acids. CDR3 sequence reads: CASSQVGASGNTIYF. In DNA, the CDR3 is TGTGCCAGCAGCCAAGTTGGGGCGTCGGGAAACACCATATATTTT. Combining the CDR3 with reference TRBV14 and TRBJ1-3 gives the whole variable domain EAGVTQFPSHSVIEKGQTVTLRCDPISGHDNLYWYRRVMGKEIKFLLHFVKESKQDESGMPNNRFLAERTGGTYSTLKVQPAELEDSGVYFCASSQVGASGNTIYFGEGSWLTVV.

The V call is TRBV5-4, the J call TRBJ2-4; 9 nucleotides line up with TRBD2. Germline CDR1 is SGHNT and CDR2 is YYREEE (reference sequence). The CDR3 is made up of 17 amino acids. The V and J ends lost 4 bases and 0 bases, in that order; junction bases with no gene match: 8. CDR3 region: CASSGGGGRLAKNIQYF. DNA of the CDR3: TGTGCCAGCAGCGGCGGGGGGGGCCGACTAGCCAAAAACATTCAGTACTTC.

The genes are TRBV6-5 and TRBJ2-1, with TRBD1 as a possible D gene (6 bases). CDR3 length: 13 amino acids. Germline V CDR1 and CDR2: MNHEY, SVGAGI. Trimming removed 4 bases from V and 4 bases from J, with 8 bases in between. CDR3 residues: CASSSTGYNEQFF. The CDR3 DNA reads as TGTGCCAGCAGTTCCACAGGGTACAATGAGCAGTTCTTC.

The chain has TRBV15 and TRBJ1-3, with 9 bases identical to TRBD1. Germline lookup yields CDR1 LNHNV and CDR2 YYDKDF (reference sequence). With V trimmed by 6 bases and J by 4 bases, 4 bases remained unmatched. This CDR3 region has 14 residues. This CDR3 reads CATRKTGGGNTIYF. CDR3 coding DNA: TGTGCCACCAGAAAAACAGGGGGCGGAAACACCATATATTTT.